The next 6 T cell receptor beta chains were all read from a single sample in a study of CD8 T cells in ankylosing spondylitis. TCRdb re-called the 5' RACE reads through MiXCR, storing one row per CDR3 protein. This sample carries 150,000 to 200,000 distinct CDR3 sequences, over 15% of them seen once, and the ten largest clones take roughly 4.5%. The sample consisted of blood, either unsorted or a sorted T cell fraction (not recorded which). The receptors were sampled from a male donor between 5 and 35 years old with ankylosing spondylitis or in good health (not recorded which).

CDR3 in DNA: TGTGCCAGCAGCCGCGGGGCTTCCTACGAGCAGTACGTC. This encodes CASSRGASYEQYV. This sequence joins TRBV11-2 and TRBJ2-7, with D tentatively TRBD2 (6 bases). Germline V gene sequence: CDR1 SGHAT, CDR2 FQNNGV. Trimming removed 5 bases from V and 1 base from J, with 9 bases in between. The CDR3 spans 13 residues.

This clonotype was observed at least ten times. The chain links TRBV5-1 to TRBJ2-7, with TRBD1 matching over 9 bases. After removal of 4 bases from V and 3 bases from J, the junction contained 5 bases not matched to a gene. CDR3 length: 14 residues. Germline CDR1 and CDR2: SGHRS and YFSETQ. CDR3 DNA sequence: TGCGCCAGCAGCGAGGGACAGGGAAGCTACGAGCAGTACGTC. Its protein is CASSEGQGSYEQYV.

The chain couples TRBV7-8 to TRBJ2-7; D gene unclear. The V gene's germline CDR1 is SGHVS and CDR2 FQNEAQ. V lost 1 base, J lost 0 bases, and 7 bases lay in between. The length of the CDR3 is 14 residues. The CDR3 reads CASSLERFSYEQYF. Here the CDR3 DNA reads TGTGCCAGCAGCTTAGAACGGTTCTCCTACGAGCAGTACTTC.

The chain uses TRBV7-8 and TRBJ2-7, with D maybe TRBD2 (5 bases). This CDR3 comprises 11 residues. The V gene's germline CDR1 is SGHVS and CDR2 FQNEAQ. Deletions cut 7 bases from V and 7 bases from J, with 11 bases between. The CDR3 here is CASTPREEQYF. Here the CDR3 DNA reads TGTGCCAGCACCCCGAGGGAGGAGCAGTACTTC.

This clonotype was detected a few times. This chain uses TRBV4-3 with TRBJ2-3; D uncertain. The CDR3 loop spans 13 amino acids. The V and J ends lost 0 bases and 9 bases respectively, with 10 bases between them. CDR1 is LGHNA and CDR2 is YSLEER in the germline V gene. The CDR3 is CASSQDGGKTQYF. CDR3 coding DNA: TGCGCCAGCAGCCAAGATGGCGGAAAAACGCAGTATTTT.

V gene TRBV10-3 combines with J gene TRBJ2-5; D gene ambiguous. Trimming left V 4 bases short and J 0 bases short, with 6 bases between. The CDR3 spans 13 residues. CDR1 ENHRY and CDR2 SYGVKD come from the germline V gene. The CDR3 region is CAISAEYQETQYF. Here the CDR3 DNA reads TGTGCCATCAGTGCCGAGTACCAAGAGACCCAGTACTTC.